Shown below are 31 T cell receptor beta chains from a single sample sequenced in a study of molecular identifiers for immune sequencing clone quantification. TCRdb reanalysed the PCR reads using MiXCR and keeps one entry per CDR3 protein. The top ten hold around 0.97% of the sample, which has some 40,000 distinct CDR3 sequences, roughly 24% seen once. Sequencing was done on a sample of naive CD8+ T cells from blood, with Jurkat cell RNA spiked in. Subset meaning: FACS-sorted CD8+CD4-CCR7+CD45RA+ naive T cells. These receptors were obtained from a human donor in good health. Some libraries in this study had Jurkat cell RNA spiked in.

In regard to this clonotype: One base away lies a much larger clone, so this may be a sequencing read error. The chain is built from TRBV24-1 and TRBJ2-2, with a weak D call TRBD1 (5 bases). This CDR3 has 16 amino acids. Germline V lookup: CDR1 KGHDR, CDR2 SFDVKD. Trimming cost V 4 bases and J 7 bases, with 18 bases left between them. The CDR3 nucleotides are TGTGCCACCAGTGAGCCAGACAGCCCATACAACGGGGAGCTGTTTTTT. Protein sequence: CATSEPDSPYNGELFF.

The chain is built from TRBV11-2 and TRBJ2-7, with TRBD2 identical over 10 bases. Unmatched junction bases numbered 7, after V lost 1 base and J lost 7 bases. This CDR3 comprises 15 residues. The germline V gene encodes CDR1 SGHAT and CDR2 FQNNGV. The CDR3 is CASSLGLAGPREQYF. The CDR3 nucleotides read TGTGCCAGCAGCTTAGGACTAGCGGGCCCAAGGGAGCAGTACTTC.

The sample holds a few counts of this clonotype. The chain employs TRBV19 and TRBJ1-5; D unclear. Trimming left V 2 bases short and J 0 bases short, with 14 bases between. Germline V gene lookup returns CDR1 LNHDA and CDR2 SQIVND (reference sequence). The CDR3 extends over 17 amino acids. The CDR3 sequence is CASSITSGENSNQPQHF. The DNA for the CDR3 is TGTGCCAGTAGTATAACTTCCGGGGAGAATAGCAATCAGCCCCAGCATTTT.

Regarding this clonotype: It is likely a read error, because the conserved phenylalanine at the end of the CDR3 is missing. The CDR3, as DNA: TGCGCCAGCAGCCTGAGCGGGAGCTCTCCTAACGAGCAGTACTAC. This encodes CASSLSGSSPNEQYY. The chain combines TRBV4-1 with TRBJ2-7; 8 bases map to TRBD2. V lost 4 bases, J lost 5 bases, and 10 bases stayed unmatched. Germline loops: CDR1 MGHRA, CDR2 YSYEKL. This CDR3 spans 15 amino acids.

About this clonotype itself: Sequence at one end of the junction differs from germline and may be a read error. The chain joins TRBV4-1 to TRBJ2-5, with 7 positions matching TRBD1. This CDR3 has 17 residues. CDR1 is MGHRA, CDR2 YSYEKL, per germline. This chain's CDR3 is CASSKHSGALGDSQESF. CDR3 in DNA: TGCGCCAGCAGCAAACATTCTGGGGCTCTAGGGGACAGCCAGGAGAGCTTC.

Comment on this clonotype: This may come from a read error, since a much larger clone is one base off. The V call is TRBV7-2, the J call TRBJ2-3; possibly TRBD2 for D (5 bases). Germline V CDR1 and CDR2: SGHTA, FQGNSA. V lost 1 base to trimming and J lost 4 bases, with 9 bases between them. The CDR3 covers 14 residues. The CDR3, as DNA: TGTGCCAGCAGCTTAGAACCTAGCCCAGATACGCAGTATTTT. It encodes CASSLEPSPDTQYF. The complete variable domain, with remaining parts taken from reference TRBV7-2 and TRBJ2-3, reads GAGVSQSPSNKVTEKGKDVELRCDPISGHTALYWYRQSLGQGLEFLIYFQGNSAPDKSGLPSDRFSAERTGGSVSTLTIQRTQQEDSAVYLCASSLEPSPDTQYFGPGTRLTVL.

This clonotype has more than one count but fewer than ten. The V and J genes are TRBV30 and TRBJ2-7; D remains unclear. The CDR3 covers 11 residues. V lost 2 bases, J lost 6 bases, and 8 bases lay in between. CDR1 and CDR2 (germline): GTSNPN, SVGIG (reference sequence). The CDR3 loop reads CAWSSQFEQYF. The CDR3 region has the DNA TGTGCCTGGAGTAGTCAGTTCGAGCAGTACTTC.

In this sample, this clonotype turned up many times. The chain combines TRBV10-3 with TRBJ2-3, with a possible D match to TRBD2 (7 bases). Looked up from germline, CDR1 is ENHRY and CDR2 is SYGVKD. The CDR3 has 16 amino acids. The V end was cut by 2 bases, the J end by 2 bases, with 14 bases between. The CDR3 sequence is CAISELGGPNTDTQYF. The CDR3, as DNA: TGTGCCATCAGTGAGCTGGGGGGGCCCAACACAGATACGCAGTATTTT.

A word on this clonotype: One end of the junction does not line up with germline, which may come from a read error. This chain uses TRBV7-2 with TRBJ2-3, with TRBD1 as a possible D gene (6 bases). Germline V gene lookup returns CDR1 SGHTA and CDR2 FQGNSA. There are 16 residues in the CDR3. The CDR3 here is CARSILTGPSTDTKYF. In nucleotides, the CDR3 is TGTGCCAGAAGCATACTAACAGGGCCATCCACAGATACGAAGTATTTT. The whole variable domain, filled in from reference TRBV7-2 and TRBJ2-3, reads GAGVSQSPSNKVTEKGKDVELRCDPISGHTALYWYRQSLGQGLEFLIYFQGNSAPDKSGLPSDRFSAERTGGSVSTLTIQRTQQEDSAVYLCARSILTGPSTDTKYFGPGTRLTVL.

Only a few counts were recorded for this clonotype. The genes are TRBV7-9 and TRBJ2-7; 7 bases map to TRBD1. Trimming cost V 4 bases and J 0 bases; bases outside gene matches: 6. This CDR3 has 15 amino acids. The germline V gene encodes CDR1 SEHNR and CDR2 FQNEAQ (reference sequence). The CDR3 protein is CASSWGRQGSYEQYF. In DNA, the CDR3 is TGTGCCAGCAGCTGGGGGCGACAGGGCTCCTACGAGCAGTACTTC.

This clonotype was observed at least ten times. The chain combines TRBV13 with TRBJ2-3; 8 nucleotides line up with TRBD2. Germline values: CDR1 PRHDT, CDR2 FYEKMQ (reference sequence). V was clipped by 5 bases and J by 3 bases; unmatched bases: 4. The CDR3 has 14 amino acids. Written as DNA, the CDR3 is TGTGCCAGCAGCCGGGGGGGCCCTACAGATACGCAGTATTTT. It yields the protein CASSRGGPTDTQYF.

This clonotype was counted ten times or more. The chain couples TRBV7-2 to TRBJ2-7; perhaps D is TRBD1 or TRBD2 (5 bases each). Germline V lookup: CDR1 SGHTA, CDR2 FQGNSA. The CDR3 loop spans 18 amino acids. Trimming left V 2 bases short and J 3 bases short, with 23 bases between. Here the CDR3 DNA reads TGTGCCAGCAGCTTAAATGGTGGTGCTCCGGGACGGGACTACGAGCAGTACTTC. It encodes CASSLNGGAPGRDYEQYF.

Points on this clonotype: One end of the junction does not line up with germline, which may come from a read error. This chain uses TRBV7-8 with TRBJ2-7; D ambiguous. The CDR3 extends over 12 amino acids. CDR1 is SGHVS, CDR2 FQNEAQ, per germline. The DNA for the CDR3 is TGTGCCAGCTGCTTAGTGGGTTACGAGCAGTACTTC. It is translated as CASCLVGYEQYF.

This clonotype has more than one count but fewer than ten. In DNA, the CDR3 is TGTGCCAGCTCACCCCCCCAGAACACTGAAGCTTTCTTT. Amino acid sequence: CASSPPQNTEAFF. The chain employs TRBV18 and TRBJ1-1; D is uncertain. The CDR3 is 13 amino acids. Germline-derived CDR1 and CDR2 are KGHSH and LQKENI. With 3 bases removed from V and 1 base from J, the gap between germline ends came to 6 bases.

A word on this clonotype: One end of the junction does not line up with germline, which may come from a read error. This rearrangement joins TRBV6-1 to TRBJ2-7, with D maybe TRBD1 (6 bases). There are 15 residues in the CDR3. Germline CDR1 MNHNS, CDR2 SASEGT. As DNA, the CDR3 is TGTGCCAGCAGTCCCCGGTTTGGGGGCTTCTACGCGCAGTACTTC. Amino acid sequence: CASSPRFGGFYAQYF.

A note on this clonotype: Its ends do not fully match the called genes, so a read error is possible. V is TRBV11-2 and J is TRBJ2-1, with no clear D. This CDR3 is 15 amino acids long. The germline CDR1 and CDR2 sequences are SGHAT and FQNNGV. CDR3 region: CASSLDPLGYNEQFF. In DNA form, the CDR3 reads TGCGCCAGCAGCTTAGATCCATTGGGCTACAATGAGCAGTTCTTC.

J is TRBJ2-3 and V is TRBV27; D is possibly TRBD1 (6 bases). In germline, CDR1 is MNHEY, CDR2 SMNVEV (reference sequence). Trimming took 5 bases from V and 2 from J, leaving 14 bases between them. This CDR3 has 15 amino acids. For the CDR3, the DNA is TGTGCCAGCAGTCCCCTACAGGGACCCACAGATACGCAGTATTTT. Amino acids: CASSPLQGPTDTQYF.

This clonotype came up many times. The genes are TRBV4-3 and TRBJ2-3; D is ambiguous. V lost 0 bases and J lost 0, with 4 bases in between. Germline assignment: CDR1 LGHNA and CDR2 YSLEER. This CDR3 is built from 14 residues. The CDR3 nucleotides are TGCGCCAGCAGCCAAGATCCTAGCACAGATACGCAGTATTTT. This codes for CASSQDPSTDTQYF.

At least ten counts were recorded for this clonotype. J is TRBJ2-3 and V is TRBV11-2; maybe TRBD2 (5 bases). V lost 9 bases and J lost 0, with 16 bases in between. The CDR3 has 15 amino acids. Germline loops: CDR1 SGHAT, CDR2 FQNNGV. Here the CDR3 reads CASTRGSASTDTQYF. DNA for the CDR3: TGTGCCAGTACCAGAGGGTCGGCTAGCACAGATACGCAGTATTTT.

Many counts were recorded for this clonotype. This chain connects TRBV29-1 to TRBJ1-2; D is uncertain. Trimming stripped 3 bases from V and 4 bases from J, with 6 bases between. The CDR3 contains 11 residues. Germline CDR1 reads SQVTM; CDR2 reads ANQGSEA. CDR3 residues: CSVDMGYGYTF. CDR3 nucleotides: TGCAGCGTTGACATGGGCTATGGCTACACCTTC.

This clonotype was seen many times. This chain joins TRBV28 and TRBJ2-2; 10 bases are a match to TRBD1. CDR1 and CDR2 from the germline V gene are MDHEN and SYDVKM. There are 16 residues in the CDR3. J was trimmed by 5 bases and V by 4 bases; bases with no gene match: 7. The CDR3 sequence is CASSSSRDRGTGELFF. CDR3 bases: TGTGCCAGCAGTTCCTCCCGGGACAGGGGTACCGGGGAGCTGTTTTTT.

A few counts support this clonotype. CDR3 sequence (DNA): TGTGCCCCTGGGACACCCGGGGGGTGTAGCAATCAGCCCCAGCATTTT. It is translated as CAPGTPGGCSNQPQHF. V is TRBV10-3 and J is TRBJ1-5; D possibly corresponds to TRBD1 (6 bases). The germline gives CDR1 ENHRY, CDR2 SYGVKD. The CDR3 totals 16 residues. V lost 11 bases and J lost 0, with 20 bases in between.

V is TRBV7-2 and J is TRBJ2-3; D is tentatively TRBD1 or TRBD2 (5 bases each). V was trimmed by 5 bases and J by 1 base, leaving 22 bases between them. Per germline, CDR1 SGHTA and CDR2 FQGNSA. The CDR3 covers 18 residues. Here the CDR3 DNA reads TGTGCCAGCAGCACCTACCGGGGCCGCAGGCCGGGCACAGATACGCAGTATTTT. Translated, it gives CASSTYRGRRPGTDTQYF.

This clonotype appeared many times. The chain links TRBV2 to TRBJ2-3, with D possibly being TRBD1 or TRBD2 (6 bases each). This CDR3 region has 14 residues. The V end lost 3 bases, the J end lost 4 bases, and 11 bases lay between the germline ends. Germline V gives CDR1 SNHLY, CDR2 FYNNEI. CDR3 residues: CASSDPGAADTQYF. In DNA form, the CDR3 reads TGTGCCAGCAGTGATCCGGGGGCTGCAGATACGCAGTATTTT.

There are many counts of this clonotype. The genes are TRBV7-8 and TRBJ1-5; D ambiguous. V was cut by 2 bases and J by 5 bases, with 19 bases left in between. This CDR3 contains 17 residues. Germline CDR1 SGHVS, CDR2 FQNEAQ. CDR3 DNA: TGTGCCAGCAGCTTAAAGGTGAACCTCCGATCGGATCAGCCCCAGCATTTT. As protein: CASSLKVNLRSDQPQHF.

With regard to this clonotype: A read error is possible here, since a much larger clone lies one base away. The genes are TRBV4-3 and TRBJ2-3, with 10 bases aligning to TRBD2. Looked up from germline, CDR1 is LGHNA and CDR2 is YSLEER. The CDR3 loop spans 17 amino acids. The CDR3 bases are TGCGCCAACAGCCAAGCTTTAGCGGGGGGAGCTCACGATACGCAGTATTTT. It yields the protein CANSQALAGGAHDTQYF.

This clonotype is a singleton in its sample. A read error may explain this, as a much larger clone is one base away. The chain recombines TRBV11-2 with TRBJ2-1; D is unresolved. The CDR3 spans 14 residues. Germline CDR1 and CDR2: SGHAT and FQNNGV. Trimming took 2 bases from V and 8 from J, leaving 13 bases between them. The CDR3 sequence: CASSLFLLPDEQFF. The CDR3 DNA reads TGTGCCAGCAGCTTATTTCTCCTGCCCGATGAGCAGTTCTTC.

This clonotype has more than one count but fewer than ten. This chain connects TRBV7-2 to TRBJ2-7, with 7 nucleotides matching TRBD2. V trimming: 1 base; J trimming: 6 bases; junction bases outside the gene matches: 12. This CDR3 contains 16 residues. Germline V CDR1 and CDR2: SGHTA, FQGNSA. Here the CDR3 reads CASSLGGLGRVSEQYF. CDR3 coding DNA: TGTGCCAGCAGCTTAGGTGGATTGGGGAGGGTTTCCGAGCAGTACTTC.

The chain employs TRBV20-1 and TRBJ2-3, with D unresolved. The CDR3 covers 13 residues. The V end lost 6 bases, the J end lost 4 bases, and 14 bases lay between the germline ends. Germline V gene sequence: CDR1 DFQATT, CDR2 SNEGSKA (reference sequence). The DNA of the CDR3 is TGCAGTGCCCGGGTAGGGTACGCAGATACGCAGTATTTT. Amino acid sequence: CSARVGYADTQYF.

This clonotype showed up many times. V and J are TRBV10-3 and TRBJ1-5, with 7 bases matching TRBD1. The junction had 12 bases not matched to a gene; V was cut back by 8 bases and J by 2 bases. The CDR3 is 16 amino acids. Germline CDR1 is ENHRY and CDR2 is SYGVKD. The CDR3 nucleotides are TGTGCCATCCAGGGGGAAAAGGGACAAGGCAATCAGCCCCAGCATTTT. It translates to CAIQGEKGQGNQPQHF.

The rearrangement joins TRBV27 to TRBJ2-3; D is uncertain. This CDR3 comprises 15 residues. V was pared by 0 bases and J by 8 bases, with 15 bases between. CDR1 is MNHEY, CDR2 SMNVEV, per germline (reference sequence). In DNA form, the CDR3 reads TGTGCCAGCAGTTTATCAGGAGCTGAAGTTGGTACGCAGTATTTT. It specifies CASSLSGAEVGTQYF.